Below are 28 T cell receptor beta chains sequenced from a single sample in a study of blood T cell repertoires in COVID-19. The data were produced by immunoSEQ multiplex PCR, yet TCRdb's version contains in-frame clones alone and is incomplete. The data contain roughly 380,000 clones, approximately 90% of them seen just once; the ten biggest clones take up less than 2%. The sequencing input was peripheral blood. All receptors derive from a woman aged 40 to 50 with COVID-19, enrolled during active disease.

The chain combines TRBV6-4 with TRBJ1-5, with TRBD1 identical over 9 bases. J gave up 0 bases and V 4 bases, and 13 bases lay outside the gene matches. Germline V gene data show CDR1 as MRHNA and CDR2 as SNTAGT. This CDR3 contains 19 residues. CDR3 residues: CASSGSSDRGFPSNQPQHF. CDR3 nucleotide sequence: TGTGCCAGCAGTGGTTCCTCAGACAGGGGGTTTCCTAGCAATCAGCCCCAGCATTTT.

The V gene is TRBV28, the J gene TRBJ2-7, with 7 bases identical to TRBD1. Germline V gives CDR1 MDHEN, CDR2 SYDVKM. The CDR3 consists of 14 residues. V lost 7 bases, J lost 3 bases, and 9 bases stayed unmatched. Here the CDR3 DNA reads TGTGCCAGCATATCCGGGACAGCAAACTACGAGCAGTACTTC. It encodes CASISGTANYEQYF.

Only one count was recorded for this clone. V and J are TRBV18 and TRBJ1-2, with a tentative D call TRBD1 (5 bases). With 4 bases removed from V and 7 bases from J, the gap between germline ends came to 16 bases. The CDR3 contains 14 residues. The germline CDR1 and CDR2 sequences are KGHSH and LQKENI. Here the CDR3 DNA reads TGTGCCAGCTCACTTCTGGAGACAGCTGGTGGCTACACCTTC. Its protein is CASSLLETAGGYTF.

V gene TRBV2 combines with J gene TRBJ1-5; D might be TRBD1 (6 bases). This CDR3 has 14 amino acids. Germline CDR1 and CDR2: SNHLY and FYNNEI. With 1 base removed from V and 3 bases from J, the gap between germline ends came to 7 bases. DNA for the CDR3: TGTGCCAGCAGTGAAGACAGGGACAATCAGCCCCAGCATTTT. Translated, it gives CASSEDRDNQPQHF. Full variable domain (remainder filled in from reference TRBV2 and TRBJ1-5): EPEVTQTPSHQVTQMGQEVILRCVPISNHLYFYWYRQILGQKVEFLVSFYNNEISEKSEIFDDQFSVERPDGSNFTLKIRSTKLEDSAMYFCASSEDRDNQPQHFGDGTRLSIL.

Here the CDR3 DNA reads TGTGCCACCAGCAGAAGGCGACTAGCGGTCACCTACAATGAGCAGTTCTTC. It translates to CATSRRRLAVTYNEQFF. V usage is TRBV15 and J usage is TRBJ2-1, with 9 positions matching TRBD2. The V segment lost 2 bases and the J segment 2 bases; nucleotides outside the gene matches: 7. The CDR3 has 17 amino acids. Germline V CDR1 and CDR2: LNHNV, YYDKDF (reference sequence).

The CDR3 loop is CASSLGDYNDFSYEQYF. The CDR3 region has the DNA TGTGCCAGCAGCTTAGGGGACTACAACGATTTCTCCTACGAGCAGTACTTC. The chain carries TRBV7-9 and TRBJ2-7; 7 bases are shared with TRBD2. Germline V gives CDR1 SEHNR, CDR2 FQNEAQ (reference sequence). The CDR3 contains 17 residues. Trimming removed 1 base from V and 0 bases from J; junction bases left unmatched: 9.

The chain combines TRBV18 with TRBJ1-2; unclear D gene. V was clipped by 3 bases and J by 2 bases, with 7 bases between them. The CDR3 has 13 amino acids. Looked up from germline, CDR1 is KGHSH and CDR2 is LQKENI. The CDR3 here is CASSPMANYGYTF. CDR3 bases: TGTGCCAGCTCACCCATGGCAAACTATGGCTACACCTTC.

The rearrangement joins TRBV7-3 to TRBJ1-1; maybe TRBD1 (6 bases). CDR3 length equals 12 residues. Germline CDR1 reads SGHTA; CDR2 reads FQGTGA. The V end lost 0 bases, the J end lost 11 bases, and 10 bases lay between the germline ends. CDR3 loop: CASSLTQGKAFF. CDR3 sequence (DNA): TGTGCCAGCAGCTTAACTCAGGGGAAGGCTTTCTTT.

V and J are TRBV9 and TRBJ2-1, with 7 bases aligning to TRBD1. The CDR3 is made up of 15 amino acids. CDR1 and CDR2 (germline): SGDLS, YYNGEE. Trimming took 3 bases from V and 1 from J; bases not matched to a gene: 4. The CDR3 is CASSAGTVSYNEQFF. The CDR3, as DNA: TGTGCCAGCAGCGCAGGGACAGTTTCCTACAATGAGCAGTTCTTC.

The gene calls are TRBV6-2 or TRBV6-3 and TRBJ1-1; unclear D gene. V was trimmed by 2 bases and J by 1 base, leaving 8 bases between them. The CDR3 loop spans 14 amino acids. Germline CDR1 and CDR2: MNHEY and SVGEGT. This chain's CDR3 is CASSYGPGNTEAFF. The CDR3 bases are TGTGCCAGCAGTTACGGCCCAGGGAACACTGAAGCTTTCTTT.

The CDR3 sequence: CASSQGAGMNTEAFF. CDR3 DNA: TGCGCCAGCAGCCAAGGAGCAGGGATGAACACTGAAGCTTTCTTT. The chain is built from TRBV4-3 and TRBJ1-1; weak D call: TRBD1 (5 bases). The germline CDR1 and CDR2 sequences are LGHNA and YSLEER. V lost 1 base to trimming and J lost 0 bases, with 9 bases between them. The CDR3 covers 15 residues.

This clone was observed a handful of times. The chain joins TRBV5-1 to TRBJ2-7, with D possibly being TRBD2 (5 bases). From germline, CDR1 is SGHRS and CDR2 YFSETQ. Trimming pared 4 bases from V and 2 bases from J, leaving 19 bases between. The CDR3 loop spans 16 amino acids. The CDR3, as DNA: TGCGCCAGCAGCCCCCTACTAGACGGAGGACCCTACGAGCAGTACTTC. Protein product: CASSPLLDGGPYEQYF.

This CDR3 is CASSELGGAGGTDTQYF. CDR3 DNA: TGTGCCAGCAGTGAACTCGGGGGGGCAGGTGGCACAGATACGCAGTATTTT. The chain joins TRBV6-1 to TRBJ2-3; TRBD2 matches at 8 bases. The CDR3 length is 17 residues. Unmatched junction bases numbered 8, after V lost 2 bases and J lost 1 base. Germline loops: CDR1 MNHNS, CDR2 SASEGT.

This chain uses TRBV27 with TRBJ2-1; D remains ambiguous. This CDR3 region has 13 residues. Germline V gene data show CDR1 as MNHEY and CDR2 as SMNVEV (reference sequence). The ends were cut back, 7 bases at V and 0 bases at J, with 7 bases in the middle. The CDR3 bases are TGTGCCAGCAAGGCTAGCTCCTACAATGAGCAGTTCTTC. Translating gives CASKASSYNEQFF.

This rearrangement joins TRBV6-2 or TRBV6-3 to TRBJ1-2; D remains unclear. This CDR3 has 16 amino acids. Germline values: CDR1 MNHEY, CDR2 SVGEGT. The germline V and J ends were trimmed by 5 bases and 4 bases, with 20 bases remaining between them. CDR3 sequence: CASSRRRANGSYGYTF. The DNA of the CDR3 is TGTGCCAGCAGTCGGCGGAGGGCGAACGGTTCCTATGGCTACACCTTC.

This chain joins TRBV9 and TRBJ1-3, with 7 bases identical to TRBD1. The CDR3 has 15 amino acids. V lost 2 bases, J lost 2 bases, and 4 bases stayed unmatched. CDR1 and CDR2 from the germline V gene are SGDLS and YYNGEE. The CDR3 bases are TGTGCCAGCAGCGTCCAGGGGGGTACTGGAAACACCATATATTTT. Its protein product is CASSVQGGTGNTIYF.

The chain recombines TRBV27 with TRBJ1-3, with D maybe TRBD1 (6 bases). The CDR3 covers 15 residues. Germline V gives CDR1 MNHEY, CDR2 SMNVEV (reference sequence). V lost 8 bases and J lost 0, with 14 bases in between. The CDR3 DNA reads as TGTGCCAGCCGATTGGACAGCTTCTCTGGAAACACCATATATTTT. Amino acids: CASRLDSFSGNTIYF.

V gene TRBV2 combines with J gene TRBJ1-1; 9 bases match TRBD1. The germline gives CDR1 SNHLY, CDR2 FYNNEI. The CDR3 runs 15 residues. V shed 5 bases and J 7 bases; nucleotides not matched to a gene: 11. The CDR3 nucleotides are TGTGCCAGCAGTCCGCGGGGACGACAGGGGGGTGAAGCTTTCTTT. Translating gives CASSPRGRQGGEAFF.

The rearrangement links TRBV4-1 to TRBJ2-1; TRBD1 agrees at 10 bases. Trimming took 3 bases from V and 8 from J; bases not matched to a gene: 7. CDR1 is MGHRA, CDR2 YSYEKL, per germline. This CDR3 is 15 amino acids long. The DNA of the CDR3 is TGCGCCAGCAGCCAGGCGGGACAGGGGAGGGATGAGCAGTTCTTC. Translating gives CASSQAGQGRDEQFF.

This clone was detected only a few times. The V and J genes are TRBV6-2 or TRBV6-3 and TRBJ1-5, with D possibly being TRBD1 (6 bases). Trimming removed 2 bases at V and 3 bases at J, with 20 bases between. CDR1 is MNHEY, CDR2 SVGEGT, per germline. There are 18 residues in the CDR3. This chain's CDR3 is CASSYAPMGRQDNQPQHF. For the CDR3, the DNA is TGTGCCAGCAGTTACGCTCCAATGGGGAGACAGGACAATCAGCCCCAGCATTTT.

This clone was observed a single time. This CDR3 is CASSLTREPVGGQYF. CDR3 sequence (DNA): TGTGCCAGCAGCTTAACGAGGGAGCCGGTGGGTGGGCAGTATTTT. The chain carries TRBV7-3 and TRBJ2-3, with D perhaps TRBD2 (5 bases). This CDR3 spans 15 amino acids. V was shortened by 0 bases and J by 11 bases, with 18 bases between the two germline ends. The germline V gene has CDR1 SGHTA and CDR2 FQGTGA.

The V and J genes are TRBV10-3 and TRBJ2-7; TRBD1 matches at 7 bases. J lost 0 bases, V lost 3 bases, and 11 bases had no gene match. CDR1 is ENHRY and CDR2 is SYGVKD in the germline V gene. The CDR3 has 17 amino acids. The CDR3 nucleotides read TGTGCCATCAGTGATACCGTCCGGGACAGAAACTCCTACGAGCAGTACTTC. This gives the protein CAISDTVRDRNSYEQYF.

This clone was observed a handful of times. The chain has TRBV28 and TRBJ1-3; TRBD1 is a possible D gene (6 bases). The germline V gene has CDR1 MDHEN and CDR2 SYDVKM. Trimming removed 6 bases at V and 3 bases at J, with 18 bases between. The CDR3 extends over 16 amino acids. Written as DNA, the CDR3 is TGTGCCAGCAGCGCTAGGGTGGGGGCGCTTGGAAACACCATATATTTT. Translation gives CASSARVGALGNTIYF.

The genes are TRBV7-3 and TRBJ2-5; tentatively, D is TRBD2 (6 bases). The CDR3 length is 13 residues. V was clipped by 2 bases and J by 5 bases, with 9 bases between them. The germline gives CDR1 SGHTA, CDR2 FQGTGA. The CDR3 is CASSLRGTETQYF. Written as DNA, the CDR3 is TGTGCCAGCAGCTTACGGGGGACGGAGACCCAGTACTTC.

The rearrangement links TRBV6-6 to TRBJ1-1, with a tentative D call TRBD1 (5 bases). Trimming stripped 5 bases from V and 1 base from J, with 20 bases between. This CDR3 has 17 amino acids. CDR1 is MNHNY, CDR2 SVGAGI, per germline (reference sequence). The CDR3 protein is CASSPSGGTRRNTEAFF. The CDR3 DNA is TGTGCCAGCAGTCCCAGCGGCGGGACCCGAAGGAACACTGAAGCTTTCTTT.

The rearrangement links TRBV6-6 to TRBJ1-2; the D gene is possibly TRBD1 (6 bases). This CDR3 region has 13 residues. V dropped 10 bases and J dropped 4 bases, with 16 bases sitting between them. Germline values: CDR1 MNHNY, CDR2 SVGAGI (reference sequence). CDR3 in amino acids: CAIDTGNLYGYTF. CDR3 in DNA: TGTGCCATAGATACAGGGAATCTCTATGGCTACACCTTC.

The chain employs TRBV6-2 or TRBV6-3 and TRBJ2-3, with D possibly called TRBD1 or TRBD2 (5 bases each). V dropped 7 bases and J dropped 2 bases, with 16 bases sitting between them. This CDR3 region has 15 residues. Germline CDR1 MNHEY, CDR2 SVGEGT. The CDR3 protein is CASTPGRVSTDTQYF. The CDR3 bases are TGTGCCAGCACCCCAGGGCGGGTATCCACAGATACGCAGTATTTT.

This clone has a count of ten or more. The chain links TRBV9 to TRBJ1-1; tentative D call: TRBD1 (6 bases). The CDR3 sequence is 14 residues long. CDR1 SGDLS and CDR2 YYNGEE come from the germline V gene. V was clipped by 3 bases and J by 6 bases, with 15 bases between them. The CDR3 sequence is CASSEFPGDAEAFF. In DNA form, the CDR3 reads TGTGCCAGCAGCGAATTCCCAGGGGACGCTGAAGCTTTCTTT.